This T cell receptor (beta chain) was documented in a study of T cell responses to AZD1222 COVID-19 vaccine. Across the whole study: Second-dose groups at about 4 or about 12 weeks were pooled.

Study results and caveats: Females made up more of the donors, who were largely white British, and clonal diversity may have come out too low. Breadth and depth of Spike-specific TCRs rose after two AZD1222 doses.

With respect to this clone: The antigen remains unidentified.

The CDR3 covers 15 residues. V shed 6 bases, J shed 7 bases, and the junction held 7 bases outside the gene matches. Germline V gives CDR1 MRHNA, CDR2 SNTAGT. Only in-frame clones appear in the TCRdb table, and some are missing; sequencing was by immunoSEQ multiplex PCR. Altogether over 110,000 clones are present, about 92% being singletons, with the ten largest covering 4.5% to 5.5%. V and J are TRBV6-4 and TRBJ2-1, with 12 bases lining up with TRBD2. This clonotype was obtained from an adult in good health. The sample here was peripheral blood, taken on day 0 of AZD1222 vaccination. The CDR3 DNA sequence: TGTGCCAGCAGCCCGACTAGCGGGAGCTCAAATGAGCAGTTCTTC. It codes for CASSPTSGSSNEQFF.